This T cell receptor (beta chain) originates from a study of Ad26.COV2.S vaccination and SARS-CoV-2 variants. Turning to the study itself: Donor had been placed in the Ad26.COV2.S arm of the COV1001 trial. The vaccine Ad26.COV2.S was put into the muscle once, or twice with 56 days between.

Germline V gives CDR1 SSHAT, CDR2 FNYEAQ (reference sequence). CDR3 length: 12 amino acids. Documented treatment: around 19 received Ad26.COV2.S at low or high dose, single or two shots; roughly five received placebo; per-sample allocation not given. Sampling happened 63 days after the first vaccine or placebo injection. A note on this clone: The germline gene is not matched at one end of the junction; a read error may be the cause.

The protocol was immunoSEQ multiplex PCR, while the TCRdb copy is restricted to in-frame clones and leaves out a portion. The sample lists 400,000 to 450,000 clones; around 93% were seen once. Material: peripheral blood, obtained in a trial of Ad26.COV2.S vaccine versus placebo. The genes are TRBV7-7 and TRBJ2-2, with 7 bases lining up with TRBD1. The clonotype was recovered from a person between 18 and 65 years old who received the Ad26.COV2.S COVID-19 vaccine or a placebo. CDR3 in amino acids: CASSQQGWELFF. The CDR3 bases are TGTGCTAGCAGCCAACAGGGGTGGGAGCTGTTTTTT.